Following are 22 T cell receptor beta chains from one sample sequenced in a study of blood T cell repertoires in COVID-19. The assay was immunoSEQ multiplex PCR, and TCRdb's table has in-frame clones only and misses some. The sample records around 48,000 clones, around nine tenths being singletons. Sequencing used peripheral blood. The source is a man between 60 and 75 years old with active or convalescent COVID-19.

This chain links TRBV5-8 with TRBJ2-3, with 7 bases lining up with TRBD1. Germline trimming cut 2 bases from V and 2 bases from J; bases unmatched to any gene: 2. The CDR3 has 14 residues. Germline CDR1 and CDR2: SGHTS and YDEGEE. CDR3 in DNA: TGTGCCAGCAGCTTCGGGACAGTCACAGATACGCAGTATTTT. The encoded protein is CASSFGTVTDTQYF. Combining the CDR3 with reference TRBV5-8 and TRBJ2-3 gives the whole variable domain EAGVTQSPTHLIKTRGQQATLRCSPISGHTSVYWYQQALGLGLQFLLWYDEGEERNRGNFPPRFSGRQFPNYSSELNVNALELEDSALYLCASSFGTVTDTQYFGPGTRLTVL.

The chain combines TRBV7-2 with TRBJ2-3; D remains ambiguous. CDR3 length equals 12 residues. Germline V gene lookup returns CDR1 SGHTA and CDR2 FQGNSA. V was pared by 5 bases and J by 2 bases, with 5 bases between. The CDR3 sequence: CASSPFTDTQYF. CDR3 coding DNA: TGTGCCAGCAGCCCGTTCACAGATACGCAGTATTTT.

Comment on this clone: Distinct nucleotide sequences in the sample also encode this CDR3. The rearrangement joins TRBV30 to TRBJ1-2; D uncertain. There are 11 residues in the CDR3. Germline CDR1 is GTSNPN and CDR2 is SVGIG (reference sequence). The V gene lost 0 bases and the J gene lost 7 bases, with 6 bases spanning the gap. The CDR3 here is CAWSVGGGYTF. DNA for the CDR3: TGTGCCTGGAGTGTAGGAGGTGGCTACACCTTC. Full variable domain (remainder filled in from reference TRBV30 and TRBJ1-2): SQTIHQWPATLVQPVGSPLSLECTVEGTSNPNLYWYRQAAGRGLQLLFYSVGIGQISSEVPQNLSASRPQDRQFILSSKKLLLSDSGFYLCAWSVGGGYTFGSGTRLTVV.

The chain joins TRBV5-6 to TRBJ2-1; 9 nucleotides align to TRBD2. There are 16 residues in the CDR3. The J segment lost 0 bases and the V segment lost 4 bases, leaving 5 bases of the junction unmatched. Germline CDR1 and CDR2: SGHDT and YYEEEE. This chain's CDR3 is CASSVTAGGSYNEQFF. CDR3 in DNA: TGTGCCAGCAGCGTGACAGCGGGGGGCTCCTACAATGAGCAGTTCTTC.

On this clone: A read error may produce the germline difference seen at one junction end. The chain is built from TRBV5-1 and TRBJ1-2; D unclear. This CDR3 spans 12 amino acids. CDR1 SGHRS and CDR2 YFSETQ come from the germline V gene. The CDR3 sequence: CASSLGDQAPSF. The DNA for the CDR3 is TGCGCCAGCAGCTTGGGAGATCAGGCGCCAAGCTTC.

A few counts support this clone. The chain carries TRBV30 and TRBJ2-2; tentatively, D is TRBD1 (5 bases). Trimming took off 1 base at V and 3 bases at J, with 9 bases between the two ends. This CDR3 contains 14 residues. Germline assignment: CDR1 GTSNPN and CDR2 SVGIG (reference sequence). The CDR3 here is CAWSGQGYTGELFF. For the CDR3, the DNA is TGTGCCTGGAGTGGTCAGGGTTACACCGGGGAGCTGTTTTTT.

V and J are TRBV3-1 (or the pseudogene TRBV3-2) and TRBJ1-2; perhaps TRBD1 as D (5 bases). Trimming removed 1 base from V and 8 bases from J, with 20 bases in between. This CDR3 spans 16 amino acids. Germline V gene data show CDR1 as LGHDT and CDR2 as YNNKEL (reference sequence). CDR3 DNA: TGTGCCAGCAGCCAAGGGACGGGGGGTTCACTACGAGGCTACACCTTC. Amino acid sequence: CASSQGTGGSLRGYTF.

The chain carries TRBV29-1 and TRBJ1-4, with TRBD1 matching 8 bases. J was trimmed by 3 bases and V by 1 base; bases with no gene match: 1. CDR3 length equals 14 residues. CDR1 and CDR2 (germline): SQVTM, ANQGSEA. CDR3: CSVEGQGPNEKLFF. In nucleotides, the CDR3 is TGCAGCGTTGAAGGACAGGGGCCTAATGAAAAACTGTTTTTT. The full variable domain, its missing parts supplied by reference TRBV29-1 and TRBJ1-4, is SAVISQKPSRDICQRGTSLTIQCQVDSQVTMMFWYRQQPGQSLTLIATANQGSEATYESGFVIDKFPISRPNLTFSTLTVSNMSPEDSSIYLCSVEGQGPNEKLFFGSGTQLSVL.

Notes on this clone: The identical CDR3 is also encoded by other nucleotide sequences in the sample. This rearrangement joins TRBV5-4 to TRBJ1-6, with 7 bases matching TRBD1. From germline, CDR1 is SGHNT and CDR2 YYREEE (reference sequence). The CDR3 has 14 amino acids. V was clipped by 0 bases and J by 6 bases; unmatched bases: 0. The CDR3 coding sequence is TGTGCCAGCAGCTTGGACAGGGGTAATTCACCCCTCCACTTT. It encodes CASSLDRGNSPLHF. Looking up the rest from reference TRBV5-4 and TRBJ1-6 gives the full variable domain: ETGVTQSPTHLIKTRGQQVTLRCSSQSGHNTVSWYQQALGQGPQFIFQYYREEENGRGNFPPRFSGLQFPNYSSELNVNALELDDSALYLCASSLDRGNSPLHFGNGTRLTVT.

The CDR3 loop is CASSLSGVGNTEAFF. CDR3 nucleotide sequence: TGTGCCAGCAGTTTATCGGGCGTGGGCAACACTGAAGCTTTCTTT. The chain links TRBV27 to TRBJ1-1, with D hard to call. The length of the CDR3 is 15 residues. Germline V gene data show CDR1 as MNHEY and CDR2 as SMNVEV (reference sequence). V was shortened by 0 bases and J by 2 bases, with 10 bases between the two germline ends.

The CDR3 region is CASSRMWAGLGYEQYF. The CDR3 DNA reads TGTGCCAGCAGCCGGATGTGGGCGGGGTTGGGGTACGAGCAGTACTTC. This sequence joins TRBV7-2 and TRBJ2-7, with D perhaps TRBD2 (6 bases). Between the trimmed V and J ends, which lost 5 bases and 4 bases, there was a span of 21 bases. The germline V gene encodes CDR1 SGHTA and CDR2 FQGNSA. The CDR3 extends over 16 amino acids.

The V call is TRBV4-3, the J call TRBJ2-3; 11 bases line up with TRBD1. Germline-derived CDR1 and CDR2 are LGHNA and YSLEER. The CDR3 is made up of 13 amino acids. V trimming: 6 bases; J trimming: 5 bases; junction bases outside the gene matches: 1. CDR3 in DNA: TGCGCCAGCAGGGGACAGGGGGAAGATACGCAGTATTTT. It yields the protein CASRGQGEDTQYF.

The table lists this clone with a count of one. The chain links TRBV6-5 to TRBJ1-4; D ambiguous. With 5 bases removed from V and 0 bases from J, the gap between germline ends came to 10 bases. Germline V gene data show CDR1 as MNHEY and CDR2 as SVGAGI. This CDR3 comprises 15 residues. CDR3 bases: TGTGCCAGCAGTCGGCAGGCAGCAACTAATGAAAAACTGTTTTTT. This codes for CASSRQAATNEKLFF.

The sample holds one count of this clone. The chain carries TRBV14 and TRBJ1-1, with D possibly matching TRBD1 (5 bases). The length of the CDR3 is 14 residues. The V end lost 5 bases, the J end lost 11 bases, and 21 bases lay between the germline ends. Germline loops: CDR1 SGHDN, CDR2 FVKESK. The CDR3 protein is CASSAVTGALSAFF. The CDR3 coding sequence is TGTGCCAGCAGCGCTGTAACAGGAGCCCTAAGCGCTTTCTTT.

Here the CDR3 DNA reads TGTGCCAGCAGTGCTTATGGACTAGTCGCAGGTGATGGATCTGGGGCCAACGTCCTGACTTTC. The encoded protein is CASSAYGLVAGDGSGANVLTF. The chain employs TRBV2 and TRBJ2-6; 7 bases agree with TRBD2. The J segment lost 1 base and the V segment lost 4 bases, leaving 19 bases of the junction unmatched. Germline V CDR1 and CDR2: SNHLY, FYNNEI. This CDR3 has 21 amino acids.

V usage is TRBV7-7 and J usage is TRBJ2-2; D possibly corresponds to TRBD2 (5 bases). This CDR3 comprises 16 residues. The V gene lost 2 bases and the J gene lost 0 bases, with 10 bases spanning the gap. Germline values: CDR1 SSHAT, CDR2 FNYEAQ (reference sequence). CDR3 DNA sequence: TGTGCCAGCAGCTTAAGGACTGGGGCGAACACCGGGGAGCTGTTTTTT. It specifies CASSLRTGANTGELFF. The complete variable domain, with remaining parts taken from reference TRBV7-7 and TRBJ2-2, reads GAGVSQSPRYKVTKRGQDVTLRCDPISSHATLYWYQQALGQGPEFLTYFNYEAQPDKSGLPSDRFSAERPEGSISTLTIQRTEQRDSAMYRCASSLRTGANTGELFFGEGSRLTVL.

The J gene is TRBJ2-7, the V gene TRBV21-1; the listed D gene, TRBD1, was not tested against the DNA. TRBV21-1 is deemed a pseudogene. The CDR3 consists of 15 residues. The DNA of the CDR3 is TGTGCCAGAAAACACACAGGGGTTCTTTCCTACGAGCAGTACTTC. The encoded protein is CARKHTGVLSYEQYF.

V usage is TRBV5-6 and J usage is TRBJ2-5, with D perhaps matching TRBD1 (7 bases). V lost 3 bases and J lost 3, with 12 bases in between. The CDR3 contains 14 residues. Germline V CDR1 and CDR2: SGHDT, YYEEEE. CDR3 coding DNA: TGTGCCAGCAGCTGGAGGGACAGCGAAGAGACCCAGTACTTC. Translation: CASSWRDSEETQYF.

The V and J genes are TRBV7-9 and TRBJ2-5; D may be TRBD1 (6 bases). The CDR3 contains 14 residues. Trimming cost V 3 bases and J 3 bases, with 11 bases left between them. From germline, CDR1 is SEHNR and CDR2 FQNEAQ (reference sequence). The CDR3 DNA is TGTGCCAGCAGCTTTAAGGGGGATAAAGAGACCCAGTACTTC. This codes for CASSFKGDKETQYF.

This chain uses TRBV5-1 with TRBJ1-1; D ambiguous. This CDR3 contains 13 residues. Germline V gene lookup returns CDR1 SGHRS and CDR2 YFSETQ. V was trimmed by 0 bases and J by 9 bases, leaving 12 bases between them. CDR3 coding DNA: TGCGCCAGCAGCTTGGGCGTCCAAGAAAAAGCTTTCTTT. Its protein product is CASSLGVQEKAFF.

The V and J genes are TRBV27 and TRBJ2-5; 9 nucleotides agree with TRBD2. Germline V lookup: CDR1 MNHEY, CDR2 SMNVEV (reference sequence). There are 16 residues in the CDR3. Losses at the gene ends were 4 bases for V and 3 bases for J; bases not matched to a gene: 9. The CDR3 spells CASSYQAGGLKETQYF. The CDR3 DNA sequence: TGTGCCAGCAGTTACCAAGCGGGGGGCCTTAAAGAGACCCAGTACTTC.

By share, this clone ranks as medium-sized. The chain employs TRBV5-4 and TRBJ1-1; 10 positions agree with TRBD1. Germline loops: CDR1 SGHNT, CDR2 YYREEE (reference sequence). V lost 4 bases, J lost 4 bases, and 10 bases stayed unmatched. The CDR3 is 16 residues long. Here the CDR3 DNA reads TGTGCCAGCAGCCCACCAGGGACAGGGGTTGTCACTGAAGCTTTCTTT. It specifies CASSPPGTGVVTEAFF.